These T cell receptor beta chains were read from a single sample in a study of blood T cell repertoires in COVID-19. Sequencing was performed with immunoSEQ multiplex PCR; in TCRdb, only in-frame clones are kept and a portion is missing. The table has about 330,000 clones, 80% to 95% seen once. The source material was PBMCs or T cells enriched from blood (not recorded which). Every receptor here comes from a woman aged 25 to 39 who had recovered from COVID-19. The conserved cysteine and the conserved F or W are not part of the CDR3 here. A D gene is named only where the DNA matches it firmly.

v_gene	j_gene	d_gene	CDR3aa
TRBV7-6	TRBJ2-2	.	ASSPRGTNTGELF
TRBV5-4	TRBJ2-1	TRBD2	ASSFLPGGGEQF
TRBV5-4	TRBJ2-7	.	ASSLVGLTYEQY
TRBV5-1	TRBJ2-7	TRBD2	ASSPGTSTYEQY
TRBV9	TRBJ2-2	.	ASSRGGELF
TRBV6-5	TRBJ1-2	TRBD1	ASSSGTGTGYT
TRBV28	TRBJ2-5	TRBD2	ASSSRGGAQETQY
TRBV7-8	TRBJ2-7	TRBD1	ASSYRDRPYEQY
TRBV19	TRBJ1-6	.	ASNGQSYNSPLH
TRBV7-3	TRBJ2-5	.	ASSPGGLETQY
TRBV7-2	TRBJ1-1	.	ASSLVTGSEAF
TRBV5-5	TRBJ2-1	.	ASSWAGSYYNEQF
TRBV27	TRBJ2-1	.	ASRDGEAYRNEQF
TRBV3-1/TRBV3-2	TRBJ2-3	TRBD2	ASSQRAGGVDTQY
TRBV6-5	TRBJ2-3	TRBD2	ASRASGIPDTQY
TRBV19	TRBJ2-6	.	AGGKGAASGANVLT